Listed here is a single TCR beta chain. This record comes from a study of blood T cell repertoires in COVID-19. The repertoire was sequenced with immunoSEQ multiplex PCR; TCRdb's copy has only in-frame clones and lacks some. The sample shows about 46,000 clones, around 87% of them seen only once. Trimming removed 6 bases at V and 0 bases at J, with 17 bases between. The CDR3 runs 16 residues. Germline values: CDR1 KGHSH, CDR2 LQKENI. The sample comprised peripheral blood. This chain connects TRBV18 to TRBJ1-1; TRBD1 might be the D (6 bases). The receptor was isolated from a human donor in a cohort sampled during active COVID-19. CDR3 loop: CASSPKDSRMNTEAFF. CDR3 nucleotides: TGTGCCAGCTCTCCCAAGGACAGCCGCATGAACACTGAAGCTTTCTTT.